These 14 T cell receptor beta chains share one sample of origin, sequenced in a study of shared clonotypes between healthy human individuals. Data came from immunoSEQ multiplex PCR; TCRdb stores just in-frame clones and leaves some out. Of around 450,000 clones detected, 70% to 80% appear once; the ten largest clones hold about 13%. The specimen was PBMCs. Receptors originate from a middle-aged woman in good health. Some clones in this sample may be carry-over from other donors' samples.

The chain joins TRBV27 to TRBJ2-7, with D perhaps TRBD1 (6 bases). Trimming stripped 6 bases from V and 8 bases from J, with 14 bases between. Germline values: CDR1 MNHEY, CDR2 SMNVEV (reference sequence). CDR3 length: 12 residues. The CDR3, as DNA: TGTGCCAGCAGCGGGACATTATATAAGCAGTACTTC. It is translated as CASSGTLYKQYF.

This sequence joins TRBV2 and TRBJ2-7; 7 bases line up with TRBD2. The CDR3 length is 14 residues. From germline, CDR1 is SNHLY and CDR2 FYNNEI. J gave up 3 bases and V 2 bases, and 4 bases lay outside the gene matches. The CDR3 reads CASSELGGSYEQYF. The CDR3 DNA sequence: TGTGCCAGCAGTGAATTGGGGGGGAGCTACGAGCAGTACTTC.

The genes are TRBV15 and TRBJ2-2; no clear D. Deletions cut 2 bases from V and 2 bases from J, with 3 bases between. Germline-derived CDR1 and CDR2 are LNHNV and YYDKDF (reference sequence). The CDR3 extends over 13 amino acids. The CDR3: CATSRSNTGELFF. The CDR3 nucleotides read TGTGCCACCAGCAGAAGTAACACCGGGGAGCTGTTTTTT.

The chain joins TRBV6-1 to TRBJ1-4, with D possibly being TRBD1 (6 bases). Germline V gene sequence: CDR1 MNHNS, CDR2 SASEGT. V was pared by 3 bases and J by 7 bases, with 15 bases between. CDR3 size: 15 residues. The CDR3 protein is CASSDPWGAVEKLFF. CDR3 nucleotide sequence: TGTGCCAGCAGTGACCCTTGGGGGGCGGTTGAAAAACTGTTTTTT.

This rearrangement joins TRBV7-9 to TRBJ2-3, with 7 positions matching TRBD2. Germline V gene data show CDR1 as SEHNR and CDR2 as FQNEAQ (reference sequence). The CDR3 contains 16 residues. V gave up 6 bases and J gave up 0 bases; unmatched junction bases: 9. DNA for the CDR3: TGTGCCAGCAGGGAGGGGACTACCTCTAGCACAGATACGCAGTATTTT. This encodes CASREGTTSSTDTQYF.

The chain employs TRBV18 and TRBJ2-1, with 12 bases lining up with TRBD2. The CDR3 loop spans 18 amino acids. Unmatched junction bases numbered 16, after V lost 3 bases and J lost 10 bases. CDR1 and CDR2 from the germline V gene are KGHSH and LQKENI. CDR3 in amino acids: CASSPVTSGSSLRREQFF. CDR3 nucleotides: TGTGCCAGCTCACCTGTGACTAGCGGGAGTTCGCTGAGGAGGGAGCAGTTCTTC. The variable domain in full, with the rest retrieved from reference TRBV18 and TRBJ2-1, is NAGVMQNPRHLVRRRGQEARLRCSPMKGHSHVYWYRQLPEEGLKFMVYLQKENIIDESGMPKERFSAEFPKEGPSILRIQQVVRGDSAAYFCASSPVTSGSSLRREQFFGPGTRLTVL.

This clone was seen a handful of times. The likely explanation is a read error, given a far larger clone one base away. This sample also contains other DNA sequences that code for the same CDR3. The J gene is TRBJ2-2, the V gene TRBV30; 9 bases map to TRBD2. J lost 5 bases, V lost 2 bases, and 9 bases had no gene match. Germline V lookup: CDR1 GTSNPN, CDR2 SVGIG (reference sequence). The CDR3 is 16 residues long. The CDR3 DNA reads TGTGCCTGGAGTAGCGGTCTAGCGGGGCTAACCGGGGAGCTGTTTTTT. The encoded protein is CAWSSGLAGLTGELFF.

CDR3 nucleotide sequence: TGTGCCAGCAGTGAAGCTTGGGGCAGGGGGCCCGGAAACACCATATATTTT. Translating it yields CASSEAWGRGPGNTIYF. The chain carries TRBV2 and TRBJ1-3; 8 nucleotides line up with TRBD1. CDR1 and CDR2 from the germline V gene are SNHLY and FYNNEI. V shed 0 bases and J 4 bases; nucleotides not matched to a gene: 8. CDR3 length equals 17 residues.

V and J are TRBV18 and TRBJ1-3; no definite D call. Looked up from germline, CDR1 is KGHSH and CDR2 is LQKENI. The length of the CDR3 is 15 residues. V shed 0 bases and J shed 3 bases, with 9 bases lying between them. CDR3 amino acids: CASSPPSGFGNTIYF. Written as DNA, the CDR3 is TGTGCCAGCTCACCACCCTCAGGTTTTGGAAACACCATATATTTT.

The DNA of the CDR3 is TGTGCCAGTAGCGAGGTGAGGGGTGACATTCAGTACTTC. Translated, it gives CASSEVRGDIQYF. The chain combines TRBV19 with TRBJ2-4; either TRBD1 or TRBD2 may supply D (5 bases each). This CDR3 region has 13 residues. The germline gives CDR1 LNHDA, CDR2 SQIVND (reference sequence). V was clipped by 6 bases and J by 8 bases, with 14 bases between them. Filled out from reference TRBV19 and TRBJ2-4, the complete variable domain reads DGGITQSPKYLFRKEGQNVTLSCEQNLNHDAMYWYRQDPGQGLRLIYYSQIVNDFQKGDIAEGYSVSREKKESFPLTVTSAQKNPTAFYLCASSEVRGDIQYFGAGTRLSVL.

This rearrangement joins TRBV11-3 to TRBJ2-7; 7 positions agree with TRBD1. This CDR3 contains 17 residues. The V gene's germline CDR1 is SGHNT and CDR2 YENEEA. After removal of 5 bases from V and 7 bases from J, the junction contained 20 bases not matched to a gene. CDR3: CASSHLAGTARGLEQYF. CDR3 DNA: TGTGCCAGCAGCCACTTAGCCGGGACAGCGAGGGGATTGGAGCAGTACTTC.

V is TRBV29-1 and J is TRBJ2-1; TRBD1 matches at 9 bases. Unmatched junction bases numbered 6, after V lost 7 bases and J lost 5 bases. The CDR3 consists of 13 residues. Germline CDR1 reads SQVTM; CDR2 reads ANQGSEA. The CDR3 loop is CSAGQGSHNEQFF. The CDR3 DNA sequence: TGCAGCGCTGGACAGGGGAGTCACAATGAGCAGTTCTTC.

The genes are TRBV7-8 and TRBJ2-7; 7 bases fit TRBD1. This CDR3 has 16 residues. CDR1 SGHVS and CDR2 FQNEAQ come from the germline V gene. J gave up 0 bases and V 1 base, and 6 bases lay outside the gene matches. The CDR3 reads CASSLERGTDSYEQYF. As DNA, the CDR3 is TGTGCCAGCAGCTTAGAGAGGGGGACAGACTCCTACGAGCAGTACTTC.

The gene calls are TRBV4-3 and TRBJ1-4, with D tentatively TRBD1 (5 bases). Germline CDR1 and CDR2: LGHNA and YSLEER. The CDR3 has 15 amino acids. V was cut by 0 bases and J by 0 bases, with 5 bases left in between. This chain's CDR3 is CASSQEGATNEKLFF. The CDR3 bases are TGCGCCAGCAGCCAAGAGGGGGCAACTAATGAAAAACTGTTTTTT.